The 9 T cell receptor beta chains below were found in one sample sequenced in a study of blood T cell repertoires in COVID-19. Clones were sequenced by immunoSEQ multiplex PCR, and TCRdb holds only the in-frame ones, with some missing. Of roughly 260,000 clones in the sample, under 95% were seen once. Sequencing used PBMCs or T cells enriched from blood (not recorded which). These receptors all come from a young woman who had recovered from COVID-19.

This chain connects TRBV19 to TRBJ1-4; unclear D gene. Trimming cost V 6 bases and J 7 bases, with 18 bases left between them. The CDR3 runs 15 residues. Germline CDR1 is LNHDA and CDR2 is SQIVND (reference sequence). The CDR3 loop reads CASSGPGSRGEKLFF. The CDR3 DNA follows: TGTGCCAGTAGCGGCCCGGGATCAAGAGGTGAAAAACTGTTTTTT.

V and J are TRBV7-8 and TRBJ1-1; possibly TRBD1 for D (6 bases). Trimming took off 1 base at V and 6 bases at J, with 12 bases between the two ends. The CDR3 sequence is 14 residues long. CDR1 and CDR2 (germline): SGHVS, FQNEAQ. CDR3 DNA: TGTGCCAGCAGCTTAGGCCACAGGGCCGCTGAAGCTTTCTTT. It codes for CASSLGHRAAEAFF.

This rearrangement joins TRBV12-3 or TRBV12-4 to TRBJ1-6; D remains unclear. The CDR3 sequence is 13 residues long. Trimming cost V 2 bases and J 9 bases, with 8 bases left between them. Written as DNA, the CDR3 is TGTGCCAGCAGTTTAAAGCCTTCTTCACCCCTCCACTTT. Translation gives CASSLKPSSPLHF.

The chain is built from TRBV10-1 and TRBJ2-3; 12 bases align to TRBD2. The J segment lost 0 bases and the V segment lost 10 bases, leaving 11 bases of the junction unmatched. The CDR3 loop spans 17 amino acids. CDR1 WNHNN and CDR2 SYGVQD come from the germline V gene (reference sequence). Here the CDR3 reads CATKVLAGGRSTDTQYF. As DNA, the CDR3 is TGCGCCACCAAGGTCCTAGCGGGAGGGCGGAGCACAGATACGCAGTATTTT.

The chain links TRBV11-2 to TRBJ1-6, with D maybe TRBD1 (6 bases). Germline V gene sequence: CDR1 SGHAT, CDR2 FQNNGV. V was cut by 7 bases and J by 7 bases, with 14 bases left in between. The CDR3 extends over 14 amino acids. Here the CDR3 DNA reads TGTGCCAGCACCCAGGACAGTTGGAATTCACCCCTCCACTTT. Its protein is CASTQDSWNSPLHF.

The rearrangement uses TRBV5-4 and TRBJ1-5; D is ambiguous. The CDR3 spans 13 residues. Looked up from germline, CDR1 is SGHNT and CDR2 is YYREEE (reference sequence). Between the trimmed V and J ends, which lost 2 bases and 2 bases, there was a span of 5 bases. CDR3 protein: CASSFQGNQPQHF. Here the CDR3 DNA reads TGTGCCAGCAGCTTTCAGGGCAATCAGCCCCAGCATTTT. Variable domain in full (rest from reference TRBV5-4 and TRBJ1-5): ETGVTQSPTHLIKTRGQQVTLRCSSQSGHNTVSWYQQALGQGPQFIFQYYREEENGRGNFPPRFSGLQFPNYSSELNVNALELDDSALYLCASSFQGNQPQHFGDGTRLSIL.

The chain uses TRBV19 and TRBJ2-5; no firm D call. This CDR3 is 14 amino acids long. Trimming removed 1 base from V and 5 bases from J, with 11 bases in between. Germline assignment: CDR1 LNHDA and CDR2 SQIVND (reference sequence). The CDR3 loop reads CASSIVHRYETQYF. CDR3 coding DNA: TGTGCCAGTAGTATAGTTCACAGATACGAGACCCAGTACTTC.

This chain uses TRBV11-3 with TRBJ1-2; no reliable D call. V dropped 5 bases and J dropped 3 bases, with 16 bases sitting between them. Germline V gene data show CDR1 as SGHNT and CDR2 as YENEEA. The CDR3 is made up of 15 amino acids. DNA of the CDR3: TGTGCCAGCAGCCACCGAGCGGGTGGCGACTATGGCTACACCTTC. This sequence encodes CASSHRAGGDYGYTF.

This chain connects TRBV9 to TRBJ2-5; TRBD1 aligns across 7 bases. J gave up 4 bases and V 0 bases, and 0 bases lay outside the gene matches. The germline V gene encodes CDR1 SGDLS and CDR2 YYNGEE. The CDR3 is 13 amino acids. The CDR3 spells CASSVGQGETQYF. DNA for the CDR3: TGTGCCAGCAGCGTAGGACAGGGAGAGACCCAGTACTTC.